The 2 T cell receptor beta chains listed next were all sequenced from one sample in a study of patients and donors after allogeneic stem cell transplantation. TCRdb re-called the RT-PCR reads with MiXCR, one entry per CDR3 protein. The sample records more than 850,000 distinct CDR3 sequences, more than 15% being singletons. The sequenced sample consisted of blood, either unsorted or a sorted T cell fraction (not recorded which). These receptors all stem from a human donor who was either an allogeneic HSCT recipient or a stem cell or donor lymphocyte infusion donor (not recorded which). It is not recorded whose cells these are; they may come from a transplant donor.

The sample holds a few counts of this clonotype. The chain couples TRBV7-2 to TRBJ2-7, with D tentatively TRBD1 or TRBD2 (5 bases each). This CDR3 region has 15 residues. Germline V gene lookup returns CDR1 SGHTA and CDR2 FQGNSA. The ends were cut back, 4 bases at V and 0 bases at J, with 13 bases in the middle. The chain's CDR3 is CASSYTGRTSYEQYF. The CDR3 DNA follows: TGTGCCAGCAGCTATACGGGGCGTACCTCCTACGAGCAGTACTTC.

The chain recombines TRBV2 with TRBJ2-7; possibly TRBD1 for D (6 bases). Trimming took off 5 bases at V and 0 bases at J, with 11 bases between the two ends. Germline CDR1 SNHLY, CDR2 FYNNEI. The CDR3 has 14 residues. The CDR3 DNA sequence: TGTGCCAGCAGTTCCCAGGGGAGCTCCTACGAGCAGTACTTC. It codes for CASSSQGSSYEQYF.